The 19 T cell receptor beta chains below all came from one sample that was sequenced in a study of T-cell memory formation after mild COVID-19. MiXCR was run by TCRdb on the 5' RACE reads, yielding one entry per CDR3 protein. In the table there are under 90,000 distinct CDR3 sequences, approximately 14% of which are singletons. Sample: PBMCs or a T cell subset sorted from them (not recorded which). The origin of the receptors is an adult woman who had mild COVID-19 (a few samples of this study predate the infection). Cell type and time point are not known.

This clonotype came up a few times. The chain has TRBV5-1 and TRBJ2-2; 9 nucleotides agree with TRBD1. Germline V gene sequence: CDR1 SGHRS, CDR2 YFSETQ. The V segment lost 4 bases and the J segment 4 bases; nucleotides outside the gene matches: 5. This CDR3 spans 15 amino acids. CDR3: CASSAGQGSTGELFF. CDR3 coding DNA: TGCGCCAGCAGCGCCGGACAGGGGAGCACCGGGGAGCTGTTTTTT.

This clonotype was found a few times. The chain links TRBV7-2 to TRBJ2-7; 7 positions match TRBD1. Germline-derived CDR1 and CDR2 are SGHTA and FQGNSA. With 1 base clipped from V and 3 bases from J, the junction kept 6 bases outside the gene matches. The CDR3 length is 15 residues. This CDR3 reads CASSLGGGPGYEQYF. The CDR3 nucleotides are TGTGCCAGCAGCTTAGGAGGGGGCCCCGGCTACGAGCAGTACTTC.

This clonotype was seen more than once but under ten times. V gene TRBV24-1 combines with J gene TRBJ2-7, with D perhaps matching TRBD1 (6 bases). Germline values: CDR1 KGHDR, CDR2 SFDVKD. CDR3 length equals 13 residues. V lost 4 bases, J lost 5 bases, and 11 bases lay in between. CDR3 in amino acids: CATSDRPGDEQYF. The CDR3 DNA is TGTGCCACCAGTGACAGACCAGGGGACGAGCAGTACTTC.

This clonotype came up a few times. The chain combines TRBV4-1 with TRBJ2-3, with 7 bases that match TRBD2. This CDR3 is 15 amino acids long. Germline-derived CDR1 and CDR2 are MGHRA and YSYEKL. V trimming: 3 bases; J trimming: 2 bases; junction bases outside the gene matches: 5. The chain's CDR3 is CASSHGTTSTDTQYF. DNA of the CDR3: TGCGCCAGCAGCCACGGGACTACTTCCACAGATACGCAGTATTTT.

This chain connects TRBV6-5 to TRBJ2-1; D is undetermined. Trimming took 5 bases from V and 7 from J, leaving 6 bases between them. The germline V gene encodes CDR1 MNHEY and CDR2 SVGAGI. The length of the CDR3 is 11 residues. The CDR3 bases are TGTGCCAGCAGTAACCAAAATGAGCAGTTCTTC. Residues: CASSNQNEQFF.

The chain joins TRBV27 to TRBJ2-3; D is ambiguous. Germline V gene data show CDR1 as MNHEY and CDR2 as SMNVEV (reference sequence). There are 9 residues in the CDR3. The V end lost 10 bases, the J end lost 2 bases, and 1 base lay between the germline ends. The CDR3 region has the DNA TGTGCCATCACAGATACGCAGTATTTT. Encoded protein: CAITDTQYF.

This clonotype was recorded at least ten times. The chain recombines TRBV4-1 with TRBJ2-1; D is uncertain. Germline values: CDR1 MGHRA, CDR2 YSYEKL. This CDR3 has 14 amino acids. Between the trimmed V and J ends, which lost 3 bases and 7 bases, there was a span of 13 bases. CDR3 sequence (DNA): TGCGCCAGCAGCCACAAGGATAGGGTTAATGAGCAGTTCTTC. This encodes CASSHKDRVNEQFF.

This clonotype was seen just once. The chain carries TRBV24-1 and TRBJ2-1; 7 bases map to TRBD2. The germline V gene encodes CDR1 KGHDR and CDR2 SFDVKD. The V segment lost 8 bases and the J segment 4 bases; nucleotides outside the gene matches: 7. This CDR3 comprises 14 residues. The CDR3 loop is CATMGGGRYNEQFF. The CDR3 nucleotides read TGTGCCACCATGGGCGGGGGACGTTACAATGAGCAGTTCTTC.

The chain recombines TRBV20-1 with TRBJ2-7; D gene unclear. The CDR3 covers 18 residues. Between the trimmed V and J ends, which lost 0 bases and 3 bases, there was a span of 24 bases. The germline gives CDR1 DFQATT, CDR2 SNEGSKA (reference sequence). CDR3 DNA: TGCAGTGCTAGAGAATCATGCCGCATTAACCTAAGGGACTACGAGCAGTACTTC. Amino acid sequence: CSARESCRINLRDYEQYF.

This chain uses TRBV27 with TRBJ2-7; perhaps D is TRBD1 or TRBD2 (6 bases each). V was shortened by 2 bases and J by 6 bases, with 17 bases between the two germline ends. This CDR3 has 15 amino acids. The germline gives CDR1 MNHEY, CDR2 SMNVEV (reference sequence). The CDR3 region is CASSLGPQGGSEQYF. CDR3 in DNA: TGTGCCAGCAGTTTAGGACCACAGGGAGGCAGCGAGCAGTACTTC.

This clonotype occurred a few times. V gene TRBV27 combines with J gene TRBJ2-1; the D gene could be TRBD1 or TRBD2 (6 bases each). CDR1 and CDR2 from the germline V gene are MNHEY and SMNVEV (reference sequence). The CDR3 has 13 amino acids. The germline V and J ends were trimmed by 5 bases and 5 bases, with 10 bases remaining between them. The CDR3 DNA reads TGTGCCAGCAGTGTAGGGGGGAACAATGAGCAGTTCTTC. It codes for CASSVGGNNEQFF.

This clonotype turned up a few times. V is TRBV4-2 and J is TRBJ2-1; 7 nucleotides match TRBD1. V shed 5 bases, J shed 0 bases, and the junction held 7 bases outside the gene matches. This CDR3 spans 16 amino acids. The germline gives CDR1 LGHNA, CDR2 YNFKEQ. The CDR3 DNA is TGTGCCAGCAGCGGGCCGGGACAGAGCTCCTACAATGAGCAGTTCTTC. Encoded protein: CASSGPGQSSYNEQFF.

The chain couples TRBV20-1 to TRBJ2-7; 7 bases map to TRBD1. The CDR3 is 13 amino acids. J lost 4 bases, V lost 4 bases, and 7 bases had no gene match. Germline V lookup: CDR1 DFQATT, CDR2 SNEGSKA (reference sequence). The CDR3 loop reads CSATDRSLYEQYF. The CDR3 coding sequence is TGCAGTGCTACGGACAGGAGCCTGTACGAGCAGTACTTC.

This clonotype was observed many times. This sequence joins TRBV5-1 and TRBJ2-1; D is uncertain. This CDR3 is 15 amino acids long. Germline V CDR1 and CDR2: SGHRS, YFSETQ. Trimming took off 0 bases at V and 5 bases at J, with 12 bases between the two ends. The CDR3 DNA reads TGCGCCAGCAGCTTGGACGAGCCTACCGACAATGAGCAGTTCTTC. This encodes CASSLDEPTDNEQFF.

This clonotype has just a few counts. This chain uses TRBV12-3 or TRBV12-4 with TRBJ2-3; D tentatively fits TRBD1 or TRBD2 (5 bases each). The CDR3 is 15 residues long. Deletions cut 3 bases from V and 4 bases from J, with 14 bases between. The chain's CDR3 is CASSFLYGAADTQYF. CDR3 coding DNA: TGTGCCAGCAGTTTTTTATACGGGGCCGCAGATACGCAGTATTTT.

This clonotype was detected only a few times. The CDR3 is CSASGGVSTTEQYF. CDR3 sequence (DNA): TGCAGTGCTAGTGGGGGTGTATCGACTACCGAGCAGTACTTC. This rearrangement joins TRBV20-1 to TRBJ2-7; D possibly uses TRBD1 or TRBD2 (5 bases each). The CDR3 has 14 amino acids. Per germline, CDR1 DFQATT and CDR2 SNEGSKA (reference sequence). V was pared by 3 bases and J by 6 bases, with 18 bases between.

This clonotype turned up a few times. V is TRBV5-5 and J is TRBJ2-5; 9 bases line up with TRBD1. From germline, CDR1 is SGHKS and CDR2 YYEKEE (reference sequence). Unmatched junction bases numbered 6, after V lost 5 bases and J lost 4 bases. The CDR3 sequence is 14 residues long. The CDR3 DNA reads TGTGCCAGCAGTTCTACAGGGGGCCGAGAGACCCAGTACTTC. This gives the protein CASSSTGGRETQYF.

V usage is TRBV11-2 and J usage is TRBJ2-1; D is unclear. V was clipped by 1 base and J by 3 bases, with 13 bases between them. Germline V gene data show CDR1 as SGHAT and CDR2 as FQNNGV. This CDR3 has 16 amino acids. In DNA form, the CDR3 reads TGTGCCAGCAGCTTAGGAGGCGTGGAATACTACAATGAGCAGTTCTTC. It encodes CASSLGGVEYYNEQFF.

This clonotype was found a few times. J is TRBJ2-3 and V is TRBV7-9; D unresolved. The CDR3 loop spans 12 amino acids. The ends were cut back, 5 bases at V and 6 bases at J, with 9 bases in the middle. Germline V gene lookup returns CDR1 SEHNR and CDR2 FQNEAQ (reference sequence). CDR3 region: CASSPPPDTQYF. As DNA, the CDR3 is TGTGCCAGCAGCCCTCCGCCGGATACGCAGTATTTT. Together with reference TRBV7-9 and TRBJ2-3, the CDR3 gives the full variable domain: DTGVSQNPRHKITKRGQNVTFRCDPISEHNRLYWYRQTLGQGPEFLTYFQNEAQLEKSRLLSDRFSAERPKGSFSTLEIQRTEQGDSAMYLCASSPPPDTQYFGPGTRLTVL.